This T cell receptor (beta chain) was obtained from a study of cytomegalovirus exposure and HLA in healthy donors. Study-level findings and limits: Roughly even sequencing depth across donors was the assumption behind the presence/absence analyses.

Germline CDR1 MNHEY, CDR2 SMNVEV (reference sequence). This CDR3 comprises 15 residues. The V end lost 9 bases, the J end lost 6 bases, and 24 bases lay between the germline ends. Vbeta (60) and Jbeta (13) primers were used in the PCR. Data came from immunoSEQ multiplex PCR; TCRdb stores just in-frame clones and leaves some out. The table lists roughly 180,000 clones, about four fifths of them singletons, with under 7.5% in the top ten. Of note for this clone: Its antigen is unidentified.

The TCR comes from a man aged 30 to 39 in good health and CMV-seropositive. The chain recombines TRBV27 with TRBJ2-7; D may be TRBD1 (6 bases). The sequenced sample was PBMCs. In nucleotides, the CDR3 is TGTGCCAGACGGAAATCCGGGACACCGTTTTGCGAGCAGTACTTC. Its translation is CARRKSGTPFCEQYF.